This entry describes one T cell receptor (beta chain). This clone was recorded many times. Its antigen remains unidentified. No base-level quality is on record; no much larger clone is a single base apart. The data belong to a study of shared clonotypes between healthy human individuals (dated by TCRdb to 2019 to 2021). With regard to the full study: The cohort comprised a couple of women and a few men aged 18 to 49 years. Per donor, three plates each were used for CD4 naive and CD4 memory, two for CD8 naive, and one for CD8 memory. Blood TCR repertoires of a handful of healthy adults were deeply sequenced to estimate repertoire size and the extent of clonotype sharing between individuals. Between about 0.8 and 9 billion PBMCs per donor were obtained by leukapheresis. To increase sequencing depth and limit assay-specific biases, TCR repertoire library preparation and sequencing were carried out by different laboratories using diverse techniques. Overall study outcomes, separate from this receptor: Higher generation probabilities were observed for clonotypes shared by all four sorted-subset donors than for non-shared clonotypes. Sampling was restricted to blood, and TCR repertoires in tissue are likely to differ from TCR repertoires in blood. Even with the large sequencing depth, rarefaction of the sorted-subset datasets indicated that sequencing was incomplete. Based on pairwise subsampling, the degree of clonotype sharing among donors was expected to be affected by sequencing depth. Because the study included only a small number of donors, the genetic and exposure-history diversity represented was limited. Naive subsets generally had larger estimated clonotype richness than memory subsets did. Across a few donors, roughly 5.1% of naive CD4, approximately 4% of naive CD8, under 2.5% of memory CD4, and about 0.4% of memory CD8 clonotypes were shared.

Healthy HIV-negative adults with no recently reported acute infections or vaccinations were included as donors. Every donor was a Caucasian adult residing in Nashville, Tennessee, USA. Magnetic negative selection was used to enrich CD4+ T cells, after which naive cells were positively selected on CD45RA and the negative fraction became the memory subset. After blood collection by leukapheresis, PBMCs were isolated using Ficoll-Histopaque density gradient centrifugation and then cryopreserved in the vapor phase of liquid nitrogen. Analytical flow cytometry was used to check the purity and quantity of every magnetically sorted T cell population. Genomic DNA was isolated from every sorted fraction and measured by UV absorbance on a Nanodrop 2000c. Using the deep immunoSEQ assay, TCR CDR3 regions were amplified from genomic DNA by multiplex PCR. Genomic DNA extracted from each cell subset was distributed evenly over all wells of several immunoSEQ 96-well plates, and each plate served as one replicate. For sorted subsets, roughly 200 ng of genomic DNA, equivalent to some 30,000 T cell genomes, went into each replicate PCR. Purified libraries were measured with a Qubit 3.0 fluorometer, size-checked on a Bioanalyzer 2100, and measured again with the KAPA Library Quantification kit. Every immunoSEQ 96-well plate was sequenced on a separate single-read 150-cycle Illumina NextSeq 550 flow cell. As for the authors' bioinformatics: Because the immunoSEQ output included only junctional sequences and no quality scores, the filtering could not be the same as the filtering used for full-length reads. Sequences were annotated with PyIR, a Python wrapper for IgBLAST v1.9, and V/J genes and CDR3 were assigned using IMGT germline references. Reads with weak V/J assignments (E-value above 1e-6), missing CDR3, stop codons, out-of-frame junctions, or ambiguous translated residues were removed. V3J clonotypes were defined as sequences sharing the same inferred V gene, J gene, and CDR3 amino acid sequence. Percentage overlap between repertoires was calculated by dividing the number of shared unique clonotypes by the size of the smaller repertoire. Three approaches were used to assess repertoire richness: RTK rarefaction, the Chao1 estimator, and Recon v2.1 estimates of unobserved clonotypes. Generation probabilities for all TCRbeta clonotypes obtained by the gDNA method from a handful of donors were computed using OLGA. TCRdb carries this immuneACCESS record with in-frame sequences only. Its versions omit some clonotypes, under half of them owing to an unresolved V gene in the studies checked, with the rest unexplained. Clone size and V and J calls were adopted from that table, with D and trimming inferred from the DNA. Within this sample are around 1.1 million clones, with roughly 74% of them counted one time only. Roughly 0.65% of the sample rests with the top ten.

The sequence came from a man younger than 35 in good health. Some clones in this sample may be carry-over from other donors' samples. Sequencing input: memory CD4+ T cells from PBMCs. The cell subset or site label of this sample denotes: CD45RA-negative fraction.

The DNA sequence reads TGTGCCAGCAGCTTTAGGGCTGGGTACCAAGAGACCCAGTACTTC. The resulting protein is CASSFRAGYQETQYF. The sequence is built from TRBV5-5 and TRBJ2-5, with the identity of the D gene unclear. Trimming costs V 2 bases and J 0 bases, and their ends lie 11 bases apart. CDR1 and CDR2 are read off the germline V gene (reference sequence) as SGHKS and YYEKEE. Measured from the cysteine to the phenylalanine, the CDR3 is 15 residues long. CDR3 DNA only is kept here, 45 bases in frame from base 1.